This TCR beta chain was captured by sequencing in a study of CD8 T cells in ankylosing spondylitis. The germline CDR1 and CDR2 sequences are MNHNS and SASEGT. The CDR3 spans 14 residues. The germline V and J ends were trimmed by 5 bases and 0 bases, with 8 bases remaining between them. Libraries for TCR beta were made by quantitative 5'-RACE with molecular barcodes. TCRdb re-derived calls from the 5' RACE reads in MiXCR, one entry per CDR3 protein. The top ten hold under 20% of the sample, which has under 950,000 distinct CDR3 sequences, around 19% seen once. There are a few counts of this clonotype. What it binds is not known. Findings and caveats of the study: Several of the motif variants were reported before in synovial fluid and blood from reactive arthritis. In ankylosing spondylitis patients, matched synovial fluid reportedly showed significant enrichment of disease-linked clones. Seemingly distinctive of ankylosing spondylitis blood was a TCR beta motif formed by eight highly homologous variants. Clones linked with disease were CD8+ and fairly uncommon in the peripheral blood.

Material for sequencing was blood, either unsorted or a sorted T cell fraction (not recorded which). V is TRBV6-1 and J is TRBJ2-1; D remains ambiguous. The TCR originated in a male donor with ankylosing spondylitis. Here the CDR3 DNA reads TGTGCCAGCAGTCCCTCCCTCTCCTACAATGAGCAGTTCTTC. This encodes CASSPSLSYNEQFF.